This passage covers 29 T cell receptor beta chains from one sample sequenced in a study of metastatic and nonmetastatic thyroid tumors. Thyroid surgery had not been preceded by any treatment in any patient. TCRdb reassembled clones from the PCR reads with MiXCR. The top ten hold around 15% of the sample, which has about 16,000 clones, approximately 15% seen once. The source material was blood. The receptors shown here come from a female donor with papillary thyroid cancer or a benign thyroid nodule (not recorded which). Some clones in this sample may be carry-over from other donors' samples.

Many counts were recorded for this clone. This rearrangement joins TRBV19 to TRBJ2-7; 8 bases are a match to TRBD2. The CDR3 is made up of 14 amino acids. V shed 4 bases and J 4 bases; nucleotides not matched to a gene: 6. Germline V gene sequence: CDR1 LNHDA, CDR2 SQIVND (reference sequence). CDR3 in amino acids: CASSTLGGGYEQYF. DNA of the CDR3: TGTGCCAGTAGTACTCTCGGGGGGGGTTACGAGCAGTACTTC.

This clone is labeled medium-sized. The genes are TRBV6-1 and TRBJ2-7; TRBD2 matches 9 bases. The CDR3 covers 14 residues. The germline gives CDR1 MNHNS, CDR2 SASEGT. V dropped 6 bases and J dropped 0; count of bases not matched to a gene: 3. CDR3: CASRREGSSYEQYF. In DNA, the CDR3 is TGTGCCAGCAGGCGGGAGGGCAGCTCCTACGAGCAGTACTTC.

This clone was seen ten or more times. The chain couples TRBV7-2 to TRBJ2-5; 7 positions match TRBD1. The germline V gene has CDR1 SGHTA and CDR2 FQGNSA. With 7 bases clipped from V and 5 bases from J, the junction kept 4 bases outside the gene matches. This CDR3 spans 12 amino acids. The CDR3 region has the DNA TGTGCCAGCAACCCACAGGGGGAGACCCAGTACTTC. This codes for CASNPQGETQYF.

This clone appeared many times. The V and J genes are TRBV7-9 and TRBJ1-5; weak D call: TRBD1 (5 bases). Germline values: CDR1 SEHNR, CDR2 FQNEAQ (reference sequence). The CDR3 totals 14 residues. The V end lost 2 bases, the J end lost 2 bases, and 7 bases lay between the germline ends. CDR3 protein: CASSLQGGNQPQHF. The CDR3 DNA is TGTGCCAGCAGCTTACAGGGTGGCAATCAGCCCCAGCATTTT.

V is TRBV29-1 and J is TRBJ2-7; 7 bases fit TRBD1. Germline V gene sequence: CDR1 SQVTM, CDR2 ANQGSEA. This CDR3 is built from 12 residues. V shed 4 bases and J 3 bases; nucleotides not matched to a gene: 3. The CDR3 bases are TGCAGCGTTGCTCGGGACAGCTACGAGCAGTACTTC. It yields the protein CSVARDSYEQYF.

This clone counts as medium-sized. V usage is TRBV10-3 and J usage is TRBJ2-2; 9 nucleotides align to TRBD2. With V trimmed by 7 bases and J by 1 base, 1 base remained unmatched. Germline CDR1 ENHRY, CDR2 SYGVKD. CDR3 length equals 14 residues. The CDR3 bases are TGTGCCATCACTAGCGGGGAGAACACCGGGGAGCTGTTTTTT. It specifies CAITSGENTGELFF.

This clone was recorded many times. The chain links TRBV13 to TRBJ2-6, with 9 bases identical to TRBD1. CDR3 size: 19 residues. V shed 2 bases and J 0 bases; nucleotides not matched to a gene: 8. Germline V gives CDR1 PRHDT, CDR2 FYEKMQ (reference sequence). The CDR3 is CASSLRVDRGGSGANVLTF. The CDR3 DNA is TGTGCCAGCAGCTTAAGAGTCGACAGGGGGGGCTCTGGGGCCAACGTCCTGACTTTC.

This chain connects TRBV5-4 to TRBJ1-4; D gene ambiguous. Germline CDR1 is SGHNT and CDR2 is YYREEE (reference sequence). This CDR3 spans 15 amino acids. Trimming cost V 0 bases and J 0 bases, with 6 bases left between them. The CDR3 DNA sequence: TGTGCCAGCAGCTTGGGCACTACAACTAATGAAAAACTGTTTTTT. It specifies CASSLGTTTNEKLFF.

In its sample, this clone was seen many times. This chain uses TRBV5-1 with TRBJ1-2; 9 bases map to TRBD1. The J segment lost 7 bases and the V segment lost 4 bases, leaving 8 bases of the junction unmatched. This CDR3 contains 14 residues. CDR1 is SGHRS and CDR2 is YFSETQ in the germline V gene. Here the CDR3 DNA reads TGCGCCAGCAGCGGCGAAACAGGGGGCTCTGGCTACACCTTC. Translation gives CASSGETGGSGYTF.

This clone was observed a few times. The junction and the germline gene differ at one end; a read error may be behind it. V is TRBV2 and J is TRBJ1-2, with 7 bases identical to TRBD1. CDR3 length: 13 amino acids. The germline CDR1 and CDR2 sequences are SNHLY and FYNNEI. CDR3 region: CAGRDPQGNGYTF. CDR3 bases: TGTGCCGGCAGGGATCCACAGGGGAATGGCTACACCTTC.

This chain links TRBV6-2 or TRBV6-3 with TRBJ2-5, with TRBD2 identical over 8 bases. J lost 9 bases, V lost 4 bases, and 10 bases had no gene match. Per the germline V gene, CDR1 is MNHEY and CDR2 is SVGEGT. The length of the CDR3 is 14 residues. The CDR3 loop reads CASSSSGGGEPQYF. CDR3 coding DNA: TGTGCCAGCAGTTCATCCGGGGGGGGTGAGCCCCAGTACTTC.

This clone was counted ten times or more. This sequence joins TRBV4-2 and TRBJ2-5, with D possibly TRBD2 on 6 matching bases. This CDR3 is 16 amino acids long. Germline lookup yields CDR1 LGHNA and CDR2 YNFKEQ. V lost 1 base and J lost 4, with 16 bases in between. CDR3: CASSQVRAPGVETQYF. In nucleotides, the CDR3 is TGTGCCAGCAGCCAAGTGCGGGCCCCGGGGGTAGAGACCCAGTACTTC.

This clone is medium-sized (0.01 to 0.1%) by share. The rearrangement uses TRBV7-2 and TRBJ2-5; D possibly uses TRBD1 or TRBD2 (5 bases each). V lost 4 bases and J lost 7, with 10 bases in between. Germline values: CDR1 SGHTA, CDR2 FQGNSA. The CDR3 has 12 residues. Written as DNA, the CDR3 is TGTGCCAGCAGCTACCTGGGGGTGACCCAGTACTTC. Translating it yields CASSYLGVTQYF.

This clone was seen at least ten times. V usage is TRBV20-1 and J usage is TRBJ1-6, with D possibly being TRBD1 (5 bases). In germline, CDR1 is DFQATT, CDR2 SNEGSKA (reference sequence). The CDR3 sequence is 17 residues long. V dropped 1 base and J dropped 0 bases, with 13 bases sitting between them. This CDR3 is CSARGLGPSSYNSPLHF. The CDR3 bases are TGCAGTGCTAGAGGCCTGGGGCCGAGCTCCTATAATTCACCCCTCCACTTT.

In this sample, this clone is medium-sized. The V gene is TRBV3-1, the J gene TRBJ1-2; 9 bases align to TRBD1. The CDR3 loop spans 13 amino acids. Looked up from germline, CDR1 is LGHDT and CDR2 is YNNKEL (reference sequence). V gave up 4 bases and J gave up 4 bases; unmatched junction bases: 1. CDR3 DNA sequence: TGTGCCAGCAGCCGACAGGGGGGCTATGGCTACACCTTC. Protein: CASSRQGGYGYTF.

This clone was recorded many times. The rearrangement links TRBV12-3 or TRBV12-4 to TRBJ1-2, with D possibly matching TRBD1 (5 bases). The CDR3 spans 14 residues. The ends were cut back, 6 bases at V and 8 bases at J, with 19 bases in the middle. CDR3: CASSLLRGGDGYTF. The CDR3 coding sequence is TGTGCCAGCAGCCTTCTCCGGGGGGGGGACGGCTACACCTTC.

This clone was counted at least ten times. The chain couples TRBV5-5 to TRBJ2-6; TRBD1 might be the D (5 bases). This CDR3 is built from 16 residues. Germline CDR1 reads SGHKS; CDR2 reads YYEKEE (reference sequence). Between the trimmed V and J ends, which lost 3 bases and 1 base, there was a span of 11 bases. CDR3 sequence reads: CASSSGHESGANVLTF. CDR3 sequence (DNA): TGTGCCAGCAGCTCAGGACATGAGTCTGGGGCCAACGTCCTGACTTTC.

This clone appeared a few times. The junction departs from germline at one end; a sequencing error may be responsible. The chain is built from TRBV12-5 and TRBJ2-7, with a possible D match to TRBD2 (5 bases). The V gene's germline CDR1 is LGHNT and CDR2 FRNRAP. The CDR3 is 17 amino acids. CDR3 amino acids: CANGLTTSEGVSYEQYF. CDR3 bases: TGTGCTAATGGTTTGACAACCTCAGAGGGCGTCTCCTACGAGCAGTACTTC.

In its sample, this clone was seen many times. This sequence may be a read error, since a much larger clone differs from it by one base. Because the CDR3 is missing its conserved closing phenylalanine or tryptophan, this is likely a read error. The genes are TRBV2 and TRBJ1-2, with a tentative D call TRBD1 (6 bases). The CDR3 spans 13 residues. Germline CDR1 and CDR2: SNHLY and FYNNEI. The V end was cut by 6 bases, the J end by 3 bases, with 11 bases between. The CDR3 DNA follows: TGTGCCAGCAGGCCGGACAGTGACTATGGCTACACCCTC. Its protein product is CASRPDSDYGYTL.

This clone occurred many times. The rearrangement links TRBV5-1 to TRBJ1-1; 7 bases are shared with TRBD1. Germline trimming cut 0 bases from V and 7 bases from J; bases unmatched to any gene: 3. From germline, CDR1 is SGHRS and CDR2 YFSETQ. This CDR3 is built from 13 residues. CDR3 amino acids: CASSLDGTVEAFF. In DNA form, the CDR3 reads TGCGCCAGCAGCTTGGATGGGACAGTTGAAGCTTTCTTT.

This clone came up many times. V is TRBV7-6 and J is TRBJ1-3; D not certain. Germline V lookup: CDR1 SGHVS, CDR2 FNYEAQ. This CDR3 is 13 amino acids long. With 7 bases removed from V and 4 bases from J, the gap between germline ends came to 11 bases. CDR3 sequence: CASTASPGNTIYF. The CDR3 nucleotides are TGTGCCAGCACTGCCTCACCCGGAAACACCATATATTTT.

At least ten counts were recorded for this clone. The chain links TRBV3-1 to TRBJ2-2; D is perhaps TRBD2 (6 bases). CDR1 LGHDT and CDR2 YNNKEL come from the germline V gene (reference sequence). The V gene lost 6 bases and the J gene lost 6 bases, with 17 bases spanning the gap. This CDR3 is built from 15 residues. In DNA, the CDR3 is TGTGCCAGCAGACCTGGACTATTAGCCCCCGGGGAGCTGTTTTTT. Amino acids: CASRPGLLAPGELFF.

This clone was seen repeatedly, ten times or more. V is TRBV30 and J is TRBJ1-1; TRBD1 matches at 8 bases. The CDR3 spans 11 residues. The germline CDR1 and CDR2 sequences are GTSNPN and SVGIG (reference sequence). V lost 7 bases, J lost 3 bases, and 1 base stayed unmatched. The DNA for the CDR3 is TGTGCCTTGGACAGGGACACTGAAGCTTTCTTT. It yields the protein CALDRDTEAFF.

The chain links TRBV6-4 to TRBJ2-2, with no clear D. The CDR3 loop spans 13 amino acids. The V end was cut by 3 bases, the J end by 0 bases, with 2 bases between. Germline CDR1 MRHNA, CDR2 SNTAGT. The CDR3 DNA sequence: TGTGCCAGCAGTGAGACGAACACCGGGGAGCTGTTTTTT. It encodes CASSETNTGELFF.

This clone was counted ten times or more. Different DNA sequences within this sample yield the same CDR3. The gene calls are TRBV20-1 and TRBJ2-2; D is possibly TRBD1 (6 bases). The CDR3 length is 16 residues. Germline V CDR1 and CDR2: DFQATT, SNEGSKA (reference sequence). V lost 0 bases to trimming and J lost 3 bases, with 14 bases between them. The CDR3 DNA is TGCAGTGCTAGAGATCTCAGGGGCGCCTACACCGGGGAGCTGTTTTTT. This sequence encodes CSARDLRGAYTGELFF.

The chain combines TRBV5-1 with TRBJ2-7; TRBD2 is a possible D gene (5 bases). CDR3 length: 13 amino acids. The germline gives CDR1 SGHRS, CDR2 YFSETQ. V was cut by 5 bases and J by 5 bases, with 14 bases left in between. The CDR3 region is CASSDRRDDEQYF. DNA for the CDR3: TGCGCCAGCAGTGATCGACGGGATGACGAGCAGTACTTC. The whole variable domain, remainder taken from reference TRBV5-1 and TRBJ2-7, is KAGVTQTPRYLIKTRGQQVTLSCSPISGHRSVSWYQQTPGQGLQFLFEYFSETQRNKGNFPGRFSGRQFSNSRSEMNVSTLELGDSALYLCASSDRRDDEQYFGPGTRLTVT.

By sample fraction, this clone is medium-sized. CDR3 coding DNA: TGTGCCAGCAGTCGGCGACAGGGGGCCCTCTCCGTCCGGGAGCTGTTTTTT. It yields the protein CASSRRQGALSVRELFF. V gene TRBV12-3 or TRBV12-4 combines with J gene TRBJ2-2, with 10 bases identical to TRBD1. The V gene end was trimmed by 5 bases and the J gene end by 9 bases; junction bases not matched to a gene: 15. This CDR3 has 17 amino acids.

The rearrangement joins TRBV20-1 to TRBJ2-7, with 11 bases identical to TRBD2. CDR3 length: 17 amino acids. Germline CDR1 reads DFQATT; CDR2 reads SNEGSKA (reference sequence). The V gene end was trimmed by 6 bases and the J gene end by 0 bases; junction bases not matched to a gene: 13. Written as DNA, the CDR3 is TGCAGTGCCATCAATACCCGACTAGCGGGGAACTCCTACGAGCAGTACTTC. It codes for CSAINTRLAGNSYEQYF.

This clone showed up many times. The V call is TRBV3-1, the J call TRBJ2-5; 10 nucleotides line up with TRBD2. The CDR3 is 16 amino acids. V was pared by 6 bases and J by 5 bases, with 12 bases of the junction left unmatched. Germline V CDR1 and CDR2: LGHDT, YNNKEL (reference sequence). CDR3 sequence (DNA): TGTGCCAGCAGACTAAGCGGGGGGGCCGCGTTGGAGACCCAGTACTTC. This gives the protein CASRLSGGAALETQYF.